These 28 T cell receptor beta chains came from one sample sequenced in a study of blood T cell repertoires in COVID-19. TCRdb keeps only in-frame clones here, not all; method: immunoSEQ multiplex PCR. This sample has 150,000 to 200,000 clones, with around nine tenths found just once. Source material: peripheral blood. All receptors come from a human donor in a cohort sampled during active COVID-19.

The V gene is TRBV6-2 or TRBV6-3, the J gene TRBJ1-5; D may be TRBD1 (5 bases). V shed 4 bases and J shed 1 base, with 11 bases lying between them. The germline V gene encodes CDR1 MNHEY and CDR2 SVGEGT. This CDR3 contains 15 residues. For the CDR3, the DNA is TGTGCCAGCAGTTCAGAGGGGAGGAGCAATCAGCCCCAGCATTTT. Amino acid sequence: CASSSEGRSNQPQHF.

This rearrangement joins TRBV9 to TRBJ1-4; D may be TRBD1 (6 bases). The V end lost 3 bases, the J end lost 5 bases, and 14 bases lay between the germline ends. The CDR3 loop spans 15 amino acids. Germline-derived CDR1 and CDR2 are SGDLS and YYNGEE. The CDR3 sequence is CASSGARGPNEKLFF. The CDR3 nucleotides read TGTGCCAGCAGCGGGGCCAGGGGTCCCAATGAAAAACTGTTTTTT.

The chain recombines TRBV5-1 with TRBJ1-2, with a tentative D call TRBD1 (5 bases). CDR3 length: 14 amino acids. Trimming took off 0 bases at V and 2 bases at J, with 8 bases between the two ends. Germline V gene sequence: CDR1 SGHRS, CDR2 YFSETQ. This CDR3 reads CASSLGDRNYGYTF. The DNA of the CDR3 is TGCGCCAGCAGCTTGGGCGACAGAAACTATGGCTACACCTTC. The full variable domain, rest sourced from reference TRBV5-1 and TRBJ1-2, is KAGVTQTPRYLIKTRGQQVTLSCSPISGHRSVSWYQQTPGQGLQFLFEYFSETQRNKGNFPGRFSGRQFSNSRSEMNVSTLELGDSALYLCASSLGDRNYGYTFGSGTRLTVV.

The chain recombines TRBV3-1 (or the pseudogene TRBV3-2) with TRBJ1-4, with D tentatively TRBD1 (6 bases). The germline V gene encodes CDR1 LGHDT and CDR2 YNNKEL (reference sequence). Between the trimmed V and J ends, which lost 2 bases and 5 bases, there was a span of 9 bases. The length of the CDR3 is 14 residues. The CDR3: CASSQRQENEKLFF. CDR3 DNA sequence: TGTGCCAGCAGCCAACGACAGGAGAATGAAAAACTGTTTTTT.

CDR3 amino acids: CASSNPPTGEAFF. The CDR3 coding sequence is TGTGCCAGCAGTAATCCGCCGACTGGCGAAGCTTTCTTT. V usage is TRBV28 and J usage is TRBJ1-1; D gene ambiguous. The V and J ends lost 5 bases and 8 bases respectively, with 15 bases between them. Germline V gene lookup returns CDR1 MDHEN and CDR2 SYDVKM. The CDR3 runs to 13 residues.

This clone showed up just once. In DNA, the CDR3 is TGTGCCAGCTCACCGGGACTCTTGGACGAGCAGTACTTC. It is translated as CASSPGLLDEQYF. The chain uses TRBV18 and TRBJ2-7; maybe TRBD2 (6 bases). V gave up 3 bases and J gave up 5 bases, with 11 bases separating them. CDR3 length: 13 residues. CDR1 is KGHSH, CDR2 LQKENI, per germline.

The chain uses TRBV11-3 and TRBJ1-1, with D possibly matching TRBD1 (5 bases). V lost 0 bases and J lost 6, with 11 bases in between. Germline V lookup: CDR1 SGHNT, CDR2 YENEEA. This CDR3 is 14 amino acids long. This chain's CDR3 is CASSLDPGRAEAFF. In DNA, the CDR3 is TGTGCCAGCAGCTTAGACCCAGGGAGGGCTGAAGCTTTCTTT. Full variable domain (remainder filled in from reference TRBV11-3 and TRBJ1-1): EAGVVQSPRYKIIEKKQPVAFWCNPISGHNTLYWYLQNLGQGPELLIRYENEEAVDDSQLPKDRFSAERLKGVDSTLKIQPAELGDSAVYLCASSLDPGRAEAFFGQGTRLTVV.

The chain is built from TRBV5-1 and TRBJ2-1; 9 bases are shared with TRBD2. Germline V gives CDR1 SGHRS, CDR2 YFSETQ. The CDR3 sequence is 15 residues long. V lost 3 bases, J lost 7 bases, and 8 bases stayed unmatched. As DNA, the CDR3 is TGCGCCAGCAGCTCAAGCGGGGGGTTGGGAAATGAGCAGTTCTTC. Translation gives CASSSSGGLGNEQFF.

This rearrangement joins TRBV6-5 to TRBJ1-6; TRBD1 aligns across 8 bases. Germline V gene data show CDR1 as MNHEY and CDR2 as SVGAGI. Trimming at V came to 6 bases and at J to 8 bases, leaving 6 bases not matched to a gene. This CDR3 is 14 amino acids long. The CDR3 sequence: CASRQGGLDSPLHF. CDR3 DNA sequence: TGTGCCAGCAGACAGGGGGGCCTTGATTCACCCCTCCACTTT.

This clone was picked up a small number of times. The V call is TRBV7-8, the J call TRBJ2-3, with unresolved D. V lost 2 bases to trimming and J lost 6 bases, with 9 bases between them. The CDR3 sequence is 13 residues long. Germline-derived CDR1 and CDR2 are SGHVS and FQNEAQ. As DNA, the CDR3 is TGTGCCAGCAGCTTATTGAGACTGGATACGCAGTATTTT. Residues: CASSLLRLDTQYF.

This chain connects TRBV6-5 to TRBJ2-1; 10 bases align to TRBD2. The V and J ends lost 8 bases and 10 bases, in that order; junction bases with no gene match: 5. CDR3 length: 12 amino acids. The germline gives CDR1 MNHEY, CDR2 SVGAGI. The CDR3 region is CASQRGGEEQFF. CDR3 nucleotide sequence: TGTGCCAGCCAGCGGGGGGGGGAGGAGCAGTTCTTC.

The chain is built from TRBV3-1 (or the pseudogene TRBV3-2) and TRBJ2-5; no definite D call. This CDR3 is built from 14 residues. Germline CDR1 reads LGHDT; CDR2 reads YNNKEL (reference sequence). V lost 4 bases and J 4 bases, leaving 13 bases between the germline ends. The CDR3 sequence: CASSPPPAPETQYF. Written as DNA, the CDR3 is TGTGCCAGCAGCCCCCCCCCAGCGCCAGAGACCCAGTACTTC.

This sequence joins TRBV10-3 and TRBJ2-7, with 9 bases matching TRBD1. Germline assignment: CDR1 ENHRY and CDR2 SYGVKD. J gave up 7 bases and V 6 bases, and 10 bases lay outside the gene matches. CDR3 length: 14 amino acids. The CDR3 DNA reads as TGTGCCATCAGAGCCGGGGACAGGGTTCGGGAGCAGTACTTC. It translates to CAIRAGDRVREQYF.

The V call is TRBV18, the J call TRBJ2-7; 9 bases line up with TRBD2. Germline V gene lookup returns CDR1 KGHSH and CDR2 LQKENI. CDR3 size: 18 residues. Unmatched junction bases numbered 14, after V lost 3 bases and J lost 2 bases. DNA of the CDR3: TGTGCCAGCTCACCCTTAGGAAGTTCAGCGGGAGGCGCCTACGAGCAGTACTTC. It is translated as CASSPLGSSAGGAYEQYF.

The CDR3 spells CASSRTGENSPLHF. CDR3 nucleotide sequence: TGTGCCAGCAGCAGGACAGGGGAAAATTCACCCCTCCACTTT. V usage is TRBV28 and J usage is TRBJ1-6; 9 bases fit TRBD1. The CDR3 extends over 14 amino acids. Trimming took 6 bases from V and 7 from J; bases not matched to a gene: 4. CDR1 and CDR2 from the germline V gene are MDHEN and SYDVKM.

The chain is built from TRBV5-5 and TRBJ2-5, with D perhaps TRBD2 (5 bases). Germline V gene sequence: CDR1 SGHKS, CDR2 YYEKEE (reference sequence). Trimming took off 3 bases at V and 5 bases at J, with 11 bases between the two ends. This CDR3 is 13 amino acids long. The CDR3 DNA sequence: TGTGCCAGCAGCTCCGTCCCGGGGGAGACCCAGTACTTC. Translation gives CASSSVPGETQYF.

CDR3 sequence: CASSEGQGGETQYF. The CDR3 nucleotides read TGTGCCAGCAGTGAGGGACAGGGTGGAGAGACCCAGTACTTC. The rearrangement joins TRBV2 to TRBJ2-5, with 9 bases lining up with TRBD1. Germline V gene data show CDR1 as SNHLY and CDR2 as FYNNEI. V shed 3 bases and J 4 bases; nucleotides not matched to a gene: 3. This CDR3 is built from 14 residues.

This clone was detected once. CDR3 nucleotide sequence: TGTGCCAGCAGTGACCCCCCCCAACAGGGGACGGGCACAGATACGCAGTATTTT. Translated, it gives CASSDPPQQGTGTDTQYF. The rearrangement joins TRBV2 to TRBJ2-3; TRBD1 matches 7 bases. CDR3 size: 18 residues. V shed 3 bases, J shed 1 base, and the junction held 13 bases outside the gene matches. Germline V lookup: CDR1 SNHLY, CDR2 FYNNEI.

The gene calls are TRBV14 and TRBJ1-2; 9 bases line up with TRBD1. This CDR3 has 15 amino acids. V lost 1 base and J lost 0; bases outside the gene matches: 0. From germline, CDR1 is SGHDN and CDR2 FVKESK. CDR3 sequence reads: CASSQGDRANYGYTF. The CDR3 region has the DNA TGTGCCAGCAGCCAAGGGGACAGGGCTAACTATGGCTACACCTTC.

A single count supports this clone. V is TRBV7-6 and J is TRBJ2-7; 15 nucleotides agree with TRBD2. This CDR3 has 18 amino acids. V dropped 7 bases and J dropped 0; count of bases not matched to a gene: 10. Germline-derived CDR1 and CDR2 are SGHVS and FNYEAQ. Here the CDR3 reads CASTRTSGGELSSYEQYF. The CDR3 region has the DNA TGTGCCAGCACCCGGACTAGCGGGGGGGAATTAAGCTCCTACGAGCAGTACTTC.

This sequence joins TRBV6-5 and TRBJ1-2; 9 bases match TRBD1. CDR1 MNHEY and CDR2 SVGAGI come from the germline V gene. The CDR3 has 15 amino acids. Germline trimming cut 5 bases from V and 4 bases from J; bases unmatched to any gene: 8. The CDR3 region is CASSKTGGPLYGYTF. The CDR3 DNA reads TGTGCCAGCAGTAAAACAGGGGGCCCTCTCTATGGCTACACCTTC.

Of note for this clone: The same CDR3 can be traced to other DNA sequences in this sample. This chain connects TRBV18 to TRBJ1-3; D might be TRBD1 (6 bases). CDR1 and CDR2 from the germline V gene are KGHSH and LQKENI. CDR3 length equals 17 residues. The V end was cut by 1 base, the J end by 0 bases, with 13 bases between. The CDR3 coding sequence is TGTGCCAGCTCACCACTGGCAGGGGCCTCCTCTGGAAACACCATATATTTT. Translation gives CASSPLAGASSGNTIYF.

The chain couples TRBV18 to TRBJ1-1; a weak D match, TRBD1 (5 bases). CDR1 and CDR2 (germline): KGHSH, LQKENI. V lost 0 bases, J lost 11 bases, and 10 bases lay in between. This CDR3 is built from 12 residues. Here the CDR3 DNA reads TGTGCCAGCTCACCACCTTCAGGGATGGCTTTCTTT. Amino acid sequence: CASSPPSGMAFF.

V gene TRBV29-1 combines with J gene TRBJ2-7, with 8 positions matching TRBD1. Germline V gene sequence: CDR1 SQVTM, CDR2 ANQGSEA. V dropped 6 bases and J dropped 2; count of bases not matched to a gene: 6. This CDR3 spans 13 amino acids. The chain's CDR3 is CSVVTGEAYEQYF. DNA of the CDR3: TGCAGCGTGGTGACAGGGGAGGCCTACGAGCAGTACTTC.

The chain is built from TRBV7-9 and TRBJ2-7; TRBD2 might be the D (6 bases). Germline CDR1 and CDR2: SEHNR and FQNEAQ (reference sequence). The V gene lost 1 base and the J gene lost 5 bases, with 15 bases spanning the gap. The CDR3 spans 15 residues. CDR3: CASSLVRGSKDEQYF. The CDR3 DNA reads as TGTGCCAGCAGCTTAGTGCGGGGAAGTAAAGACGAGCAGTACTTC.

V is TRBV5-4 and J is TRBJ1-1; D is undetermined. Germline assignment: CDR1 SGHNT and CDR2 YYREEE (reference sequence). This CDR3 region has 12 residues. V was trimmed by 0 bases and J by 10 bases, leaving 10 bases between them. CDR3 DNA: TGTGCCAGCAGCTTGGGGGCGAACCGAGCTTTCTTT. This translates into CASSLGANRAFF.

This clone occurred once. The V call is TRBV5-4, the J call TRBJ2-5, with D uncertain. The germline gives CDR1 SGHNT, CDR2 YYREEE (reference sequence). Trimming stripped 1 base from V and 3 bases from J, with 16 bases between. The CDR3 is 16 residues long. CDR3 nucleotide sequence: TGTGCCAGCAGCTTGTTCGGCCTAGATGAGGAAGAGACCCAGTACTTC. This sequence encodes CASSLFGLDEEETQYF. The full variable domain, completed using reference TRBV5-4 and TRBJ2-5, is ETGVTQSPTHLIKTRGQQVTLRCSSQSGHNTVSWYQQALGQGPQFIFQYYREEENGRGNFPPRFSGLQFPNYSSELNVNALELDDSALYLCASSLFGLDEEETQYFGPGTRLLVL.

This clone was counted only a few times. This rearrangement joins TRBV28 to TRBJ2-7; possible D gene TRBD2, 6 bases. The CDR3 consists of 15 residues. Looked up from germline, CDR1 is MDHEN and CDR2 is SYDVKM. With 6 bases removed from V and 1 base from J, the gap between germline ends came to 16 bases. Here the CDR3 reads CASRPGLATSYEQYF. The CDR3 coding sequence is TGTGCCAGCAGACCCGGGCTAGCGACTTCCTACGAGCAGTACTTC.